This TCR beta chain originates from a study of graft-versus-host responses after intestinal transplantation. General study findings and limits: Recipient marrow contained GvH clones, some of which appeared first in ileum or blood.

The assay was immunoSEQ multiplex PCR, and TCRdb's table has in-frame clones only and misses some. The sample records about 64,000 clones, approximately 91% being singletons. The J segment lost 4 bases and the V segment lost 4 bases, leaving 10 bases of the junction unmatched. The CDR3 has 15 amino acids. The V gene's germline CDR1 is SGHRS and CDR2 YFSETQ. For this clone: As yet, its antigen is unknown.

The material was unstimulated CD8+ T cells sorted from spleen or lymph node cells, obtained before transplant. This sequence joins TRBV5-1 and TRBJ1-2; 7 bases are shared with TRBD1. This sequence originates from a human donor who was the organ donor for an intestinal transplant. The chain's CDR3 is CASSENRGSFYGYTF. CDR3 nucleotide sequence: TGCGCCAGCAGCGAAAACAGGGGTTCCTTCTATGGCTACACCTTC.